One sample yielded the 24 T cell receptor beta chains listed below, sequenced in a study of T cells in localized non-small cell lung cancer. TCRdb keeps only in-frame clones here, not all; method: immunoSEQ multiplex PCR. The repertoire holds approximately 76,000 clones, with more than 70% as singletons. This sample comprised peripheral blood, obtained before any cancer treatment. The receptors stem from a female donor older than 55 with stage I lung adenocarcinoma.

The chain combines TRBV9 with TRBJ2-3; 8 positions agree with TRBD2. Germline assignment: CDR1 SGDLS and CDR2 YYNGEE. V gave up 0 bases and J gave up 5 bases; unmatched junction bases: 8. The CDR3 contains 16 residues. CDR3 residues: CASSVGGGGGRDTQYF. CDR3 in DNA: TGTGCCAGCAGCGTAGGTGGTGGCGGGGGGAGAGATACGCAGTATTTT.

The rearrangement uses TRBV28 and TRBJ2-6; possibly TRBD1 or TRBD2 for D (5 bases each). V was trimmed by 3 bases and J by 8 bases, leaving 8 bases between them. Germline CDR1 and CDR2: MDHEN and SYDVKM. The CDR3 totals 13 residues. CDR3 nucleotide sequence: TGTGCCAGCAGTTTTGGGGGTCCCAACGTCCTGACTTTC. Its translation is CASSFGGPNVLTF.

The table lists this clone with a few counts. V and J are TRBV15 and TRBJ2-1; unclear D gene. Between the trimmed V and J ends, which lost 5 bases and 4 bases, there was a span of 6 bases. Germline V gene data show CDR1 as LNHNV and CDR2 as YYDKDF (reference sequence). The CDR3 is made up of 12 amino acids. The CDR3: CATSQEYNEQFF. DNA of the CDR3: TGTGCCACCAGCCAAGAGTACAATGAGCAGTTCTTC. The variable domain in full, completed from reference TRBV15 and TRBJ2-1, reads DAMVIQNPRYQVTQFGKPVTLSCSQTLNHNVMYWYQQKSSQAPKLLFHYYDKDFNNEADTPDNFQSRRPNTSFCFLDIRSPGLGDTAMYLCATSQEYNEQFFGPGTRLTVL.

This sequence joins TRBV10-1 and TRBJ1-5; TRBD1 aligns across 7 bases. CDR1 WNHNN and CDR2 SYGVQD come from the germline V gene (reference sequence). Losses at the gene ends were 2 bases for V and 2 bases for J; bases not matched to a gene: 3. This CDR3 is 15 amino acids long. The DNA of the CDR3 is TGCGCCAGCAGTGAGGGGGACAGCGGCAATCAGCCCCAGCATTTT. This sequence encodes CASSEGDSGNQPQHF.

The rearrangement joins TRBV29-1 to TRBJ2-3; D may be TRBD2 (5 bases). The V end was cut by 7 bases, the J end by 0 bases, with 8 bases between. Germline V gene lookup returns CDR1 SQVTM and CDR2 ANQGSEA. The CDR3 extends over 12 amino acids. As DNA, the CDR3 is TGCAGCGGGAGGAGTAGCACAGATACGCAGTATTTT. Its protein product is CSGRSSTDTQYF.

This chain connects TRBV19 to TRBJ2-2; D gene ambiguous. The CDR3 contains 14 residues. Germline V CDR1 and CDR2: LNHDA, SQIVND (reference sequence). Trimming removed 6 bases from V and 1 base from J, with 9 bases in between. The CDR3 bases are TGTGCCAGTAGGACCGCTCTGAACACCGGGGAGCTGTTTTTT. Its protein is CASRTALNTGELFF.

The chain uses TRBV5-1 and TRBJ1-1, with D possibly TRBD1 on 5 matching bases. Germline V gene lookup returns CDR1 SGHRS and CDR2 YFSETQ. V was pared by 3 bases and J by 8 bases, with 14 bases between. This CDR3 has 13 residues. DNA of the CDR3: TGCGCCAGCAGCTCTCAGGGTAAGGGGGAAGCTTTCTTT. This translates into CASSSQGKGEAFF.

The rearrangement uses TRBV19 and TRBJ2-5; D is ambiguous. V was shortened by 3 bases and J by 3 bases, with 14 bases between the two germline ends. The CDR3 has 15 residues. The germline V gene has CDR1 LNHDA and CDR2 SQIVND (reference sequence). CDR3 loop: CASSIMGYAEETQYF. The DNA of the CDR3 is TGTGCCAGTAGTATCATGGGATACGCTGAAGAGACCCAGTACTTC.

The rearrangement uses TRBV18 and TRBJ2-7; no clear D. Trimming pared 3 bases from V and 0 bases from J, leaving 9 bases between. CDR3 size: 14 residues. Germline lookup yields CDR1 KGHSH and CDR2 LQKENI. The CDR3 DNA reads as TGTGCCAGCTCACCGATCAGCAGCTCCTACGAGCAGTACTTC. It translates to CASSPISSSYEQYF.

V gene TRBV5-8 combines with J gene TRBJ2-7; 10 bases map to TRBD1. The V and J ends lost 4 bases and 6 bases, in that order; junction bases with no gene match: 10. CDR1 SGHTS and CDR2 YDEGEE come from the germline V gene. The CDR3 spans 15 residues. CDR3 amino acids: CASSLSGTGASEQYF. CDR3 sequence (DNA): TGTGCCAGCAGCCTATCCGGGACAGGGGCGAGCGAGCAGTACTTC.

The chain is built from TRBV7-2 and TRBJ1-1, with 10 bases identical to TRBD1. Germline V gene sequence: CDR1 SGHTA, CDR2 FQGNSA. V dropped 5 bases and J dropped 2; count of bases not matched to a gene: 5. The CDR3 is made up of 15 amino acids. CDR3 bases: TGTGCCAGCAGCCCTCGGGACAGGGGTAACACTGAAGCTTTCTTT. Its translation: CASSPRDRGNTEAFF.

This clone came up a few times. The chain employs TRBV6-1 and TRBJ2-2; 7 bases agree with TRBD2. CDR1 is MNHNS and CDR2 is SASEGT in the germline V gene. The CDR3 has 15 amino acids. V lost 8 bases to trimming and J lost 4 bases; unmatched junction nucleotides: 10. CDR3 loop: CASSVLSGTTGELFF. The CDR3 DNA reads as TGTGCCAGCTCGGTATTAAGCGGGACCACCGGGGAGCTGTTTTTT.

V gene TRBV5-1 combines with J gene TRBJ2-3, with unresolved D. The CDR3 consists of 15 residues. The V and J ends lost 3 bases and 0 bases respectively, with 11 bases between them. Germline V gene data show CDR1 as SGHRS and CDR2 as YFSETQ. CDR3 residues: CASSSDFTSTDTQYF. The CDR3, as DNA: TGCGCCAGCAGCTCCGACTTTACGAGCACAGATACGCAGTATTTT.

This clone has just one count. V and J are TRBV7-9 and TRBJ2-5; TRBD2 might be the D (5 bases). The ends were cut back, 4 bases at V and 1 base at J, with 13 bases in the middle. CDR1 SEHNR and CDR2 FQNEAQ come from the germline V gene (reference sequence). The CDR3 is made up of 15 amino acids. CDR3 sequence: CASSSKEALQETQYF. CDR3 bases: TGTGCCAGCAGCTCTAAGGAGGCGCTCCAAGAGACCCAGTACTTC.

CDR3 in DNA: TGTGCCACCTCGGGACTAGCAGGCGGGGAGCTGTTTTTT. As protein: CATSGLAGGELFF. The J gene is TRBJ2-2, the V gene TRBV5-8, with 9 positions matching TRBD2. Germline values: CDR1 SGHTS, CDR2 YDEGEE. The trim removed 9 bases at V and 7 bases at J, leaving 7 bases unmatched. The CDR3 consists of 13 residues.

This clone was observed a few times. This chain links TRBV28 with TRBJ1-2, with 10 bases fitting TRBD1. The junction had 9 bases not matched to a gene; V was cut back by 10 bases and J by 4 bases. This CDR3 has 14 residues. Germline-derived CDR1 and CDR2 are MDHEN and SYDVKM. DNA of the CDR3: TGTGCCACCTGGGGGACAGGGGCGTTCTATGGCTACACCTTC. Its translation is CATWGTGAFYGYTF.

The sample holds a few counts of this clone. The V gene is TRBV27, the J gene TRBJ2-3; weak D call: TRBD1 (6 bases). V dropped 5 bases and J dropped 5 bases, with 11 bases sitting between them. Looked up from germline, CDR1 is MNHEY and CDR2 is SMNVEV (reference sequence). This CDR3 spans 13 amino acids. The CDR3 DNA sequence: TGTGCCAGCAGTCAAACAGGGAGAGATACGCAGTATTTT. Translating gives CASSQTGRDTQYF.

The chain couples TRBV9 to TRBJ1-2, with 8 bases aligning to TRBD1. The junction had 1 base not matched to a gene; V was cut back by 0 bases and J by 0 bases. This CDR3 is 15 amino acids long. Germline CDR1 is SGDLS and CDR2 is YYNGEE. CDR3 DNA: TGTGCCAGCAGCGTAGGGACAGGGACTAACTATGGCTACACCTTC. It encodes CASSVGTGTNYGYTF.

The V and J genes are TRBV7-2 and TRBJ2-7; D may be TRBD2 (5 bases). V lost 5 bases and J 5 bases, leaving 22 bases between the germline ends. This CDR3 comprises 16 residues. The germline CDR1 and CDR2 sequences are SGHTA and FQGNSA. The CDR3 coding sequence is TGTGCCAGCAGCCCCGACGGAGCCCAAAGAGGGAACGAGCAGTACTTC. Its translation: CASSPDGAQRGNEQYF.

The CDR3 loop is CASSSGDGYGYTF. Written as DNA, the CDR3 is TGTGCCAGCAGCTCCGGGGACGGCTATGGCTACACCTTC. This rearrangement joins TRBV7-2 to TRBJ1-2; tentatively, D is TRBD1 (5 bases). V was clipped by 4 bases and J by 4 bases, with 10 bases between them. Germline CDR1 SGHTA, CDR2 FQGNSA. This CDR3 is 13 amino acids long.

The J gene is TRBJ1-1, the V gene TRBV27, with a possible D match to TRBD1 (5 bases). Trimming removed 3 bases at V and 2 bases at J, with 10 bases between. The CDR3 extends over 14 amino acids. Germline CDR1 and CDR2: MNHEY and SMNVEV (reference sequence). The CDR3 is CASSFGAGNTEAFF. The CDR3, as DNA: TGTGCCAGCAGTTTTGGGGCCGGCAACACTGAAGCTTTCTTT.

The chain recombines TRBV5-5 with TRBJ1-2, with TRBD1 as a possible D gene (6 bases). V was cut by 0 bases and J by 12 bases, with 12 bases left in between. Germline lookup yields CDR1 SGHKS and CDR2 YYEKEE (reference sequence). This CDR3 contains 12 residues. The CDR3 coding sequence is TGTGCCAGCAGCTTGGGAGGGGGGACCGACACCTTC. This encodes CASSLGGGTDTF.

The chain links TRBV6-5 to TRBJ1-2; 12 bases match TRBD1. Germline V gives CDR1 MNHEY, CDR2 SVGAGI. The CDR3 sequence is 13 residues long. With 8 bases clipped from V and 3 bases from J, the junction kept 1 base outside the gene matches. CDR3 nucleotides: TGTGCCAGCCGGGACAGGGGGCACTATGGCTACACCTTC. This codes for CASRDRGHYGYTF.

The gene calls are TRBV19 and TRBJ2-1; 10 nucleotides agree with TRBD2. Germline V lookup: CDR1 LNHDA, CDR2 SQIVND (reference sequence). The V and J ends lost 5 bases and 0 bases, in that order; junction bases with no gene match: 16. The CDR3 runs to 20 residues. CDR3 amino acids: CASSVLPGLATTNSYNEQFF. In DNA, the CDR3 is TGTGCCAGTAGTGTACTTCCGGGACTAGCGACTACCAACTCCTACAATGAGCAGTTCTTC. Full variable domain (remainder filled in from reference TRBV19 and TRBJ2-1): DGGITQSPKYLFRKEGQNVTLSCEQNLNHDAMYWYRQDPGQGLRLIYYSQIVNDFQKGDIAEGYSVSREKKESFPLTVTSAQKNPTAFYLCASSVLPGLATTNSYNEQFFGPGTRLTVL.